The 26 T cell receptor beta chains given below trace back to one sample, sequenced in a study of T cell responses to AZD1222 COVID-19 vaccine. Assay: immunoSEQ multiplex PCR; the TCRdb copy retains only in-frame clones and omits some. This table has about 28,000 clones, just under 80% appearing once. The specimen was peripheral blood, collected on day 0 of AZD1222 vaccination. The origin of the receptors is an adult in good health.

This chain links TRBV5-8 with TRBJ2-7; 7 nucleotides agree with TRBD2. Germline V gene data show CDR1 as SGHTS and CDR2 as YDEGEE. Germline trimming cut 3 bases from V and 2 bases from J; bases unmatched to any gene: 5. The CDR3 contains 14 residues. The CDR3 sequence: CASSSWGGTYEQYV. The CDR3 bases are TGTGCCAGCAGCTCCTGGGGGGGGACCTACGAGCAGTACGTC.

In this sample, this clone turned up once. This chain connects TRBV7-2 to TRBJ2-3, with D unresolved. Germline V CDR1 and CDR2: SGHTA, FQGNSA. The CDR3 loop spans 12 amino acids. Trimming cost V 5 bases and J 2 bases, with 5 bases left between them. The CDR3 DNA follows: TGTGCCAGCAGCCCCTACACAGATACGCAGTATTTT. Amino acid sequence: CASSPYTDTQYF.

This clone was seen a handful of times. The rearrangement joins TRBV7-2 to TRBJ1-2, with D hard to call. The ends were cut back, 0 bases at V and 4 bases at J, with 15 bases in the middle. From germline, CDR1 is SGHTA and CDR2 FQGNSA. This CDR3 has 16 amino acids. The CDR3 region has the DNA TGTGCCAGCAGCTTAGCAGCAGTGGGCAACTTCTATGGCTACACCTTC. Amino acids: CASSLAAVGNFYGYTF.

The chain is built from TRBV5-1 and TRBJ2-1; D may be TRBD1 (7 bases). V was shortened by 2 bases and J by 4 bases, with 22 bases between the two germline ends. This CDR3 has 18 residues. Germline lookup yields CDR1 SGHRS and CDR2 YFSETQ. The CDR3 coding sequence is TGCGCCAGCAGCTTTGCGGGGTTTGGGGACAGAATATACAATGAGCAGTTCTTC. Amino acid sequence: CASSFAGFGDRIYNEQFF.

This clone appeared a single time. CDR3 protein: CASSPYAISGGAGYTF. CDR3 in DNA: TGTGCCAGCAGCCCCTACGCTATATCTGGGGGCGCGGGCTACACCTTC. This chain links TRBV7-9 with TRBJ1-2; maybe TRBD1 (6 bases). From germline, CDR1 is SEHNR and CDR2 FQNEAQ (reference sequence). Trimming removed 5 bases at V and 8 bases at J, with 24 bases between. The CDR3 has 16 residues.

This clone is labeled medium-sized. V is TRBV28 and J is TRBJ2-2; possible D gene TRBD1, 5 bases. Germline V gene lookup returns CDR1 MDHEN and CDR2 SYDVKM. The CDR3 consists of 15 residues. V lost 4 bases, J lost 7 bases, and 16 bases lay in between. The CDR3 loop reads CASSYGQGNHGELFF. CDR3 sequence (DNA): TGTGCCAGCAGTTACGGGCAGGGTAATCACGGGGAGCTGTTTTTT. Full variable domain (remainder filled in from reference TRBV28 and TRBJ2-2): DVKVTQSSRYLVKRTGEKVFLECVQDMDHENMFWYRQDPGLGLRLIYFSYDVKMKEKGDIPEGYSVSREKKERFSLILESASTNQTSMYLCASSYGQGNHGELFFGEGSRLTVL.

This sequence joins TRBV19 and TRBJ1-3; TRBD1 aligns across 7 bases. After removal of 4 bases from V and 0 bases from J, the junction contained 6 bases not matched to a gene. The germline gives CDR1 LNHDA, CDR2 SQIVND (reference sequence). The CDR3 sequence is 16 residues long. The CDR3 coding sequence is TGTGCCAGTAGTACCTCGACAGGGAACTCTGGAAACACCATATATTTT. Translation gives CASSTSTGNSGNTIYF.

This clone is labeled medium-sized (0.01 to 0.1%). The DNA of the CDR3 is TGCGCCAGCAGCCTCCAGGTCGGGCAGCCCCAGCATTTT. Translated: CASSLQVGQPQHF. The rearrangement links TRBV5-1 to TRBJ1-5; no reliable D call. Trimming took off 4 bases at V and 7 bases at J, with 12 bases between the two ends. The CDR3 has 13 residues. Germline values: CDR1 SGHRS, CDR2 YFSETQ.

V and J are TRBV2 and TRBJ2-3, with TRBD1 matching over 8 bases. With 8 bases clipped from V and 6 bases from J, the junction kept 13 bases outside the gene matches. This CDR3 is built from 15 residues. Germline-derived CDR1 and CDR2 are SNHLY and FYNNEI. The CDR3 nucleotides are TGTGCCAGCCAAACAGGGGGGAACAGCCCGGATACGCAGTATTTT. Amino acid sequence: CASQTGGNSPDTQYF. Variable domain in full (rest from reference TRBV2 and TRBJ2-3): EPEVTQTPSHQVTQMGQEVILRCVPISNHLYFYWYRQILGQKVEFLVSFYNNEISEKSEIFDDQFSVERPDGSNFTLKIRSTKLEDSAMYFCASQTGGNSPDTQYFGPGTRLTVL.

This sequence joins TRBV19 and TRBJ2-2, with 8 bases matching TRBD1. In germline, CDR1 is LNHDA, CDR2 SQIVND (reference sequence). J was trimmed by 5 bases and V by 5 bases; bases with no gene match: 4. This CDR3 has 14 amino acids. This CDR3 reads CASSGYRGTGELFF. The DNA for the CDR3 is TGTGCCAGTAGTGGTTACAGGGGGACCGGGGAGCTGTTTTTT. The entire variable domain, with the rest obtained from reference TRBV19 and TRBJ2-2, is as follows: DGGITQSPKYLFRKEGQNVTLSCEQNLNHDAMYWYRQDPGQGLRLIYYSQIVNDFQKGDIAEGYSVSREKKESFPLTVTSAQKNPTAFYLCASSGYRGTGELFFGEGSRLTVL.

The chain is built from TRBV7-9 and TRBJ1-2; 10 bases fit TRBD1. The CDR3 loop spans 16 amino acids. Losses at the gene ends were 0 bases for V and 7 bases for J; bases not matched to a gene: 8. CDR1 SEHNR and CDR2 FQNEAQ come from the germline V gene (reference sequence). The CDR3 DNA sequence: TGTGCCAGCAGCTTAGCCGGGACAGGGGTCTGGAGTGGCTACACCTTC. It specifies CASSLAGTGVWSGYTF.

The CDR3 DNA sequence: TGTGCCAGCAGGCGTACAGGGGGGGATGAGCAGTTCTTC. It codes for CASRRTGGDEQFF. V is TRBV12-3 or TRBV12-4 and J is TRBJ2-1, with D possibly TRBD1 on 8 matching bases. The CDR3 has 13 amino acids. V lost 6 bases and J lost 8, with 14 bases in between.

This sequence joins TRBV7-2 and TRBJ1-1; no firm D call. Trimming removed 7 bases from V and 1 base from J, with 19 bases in between. Per germline, CDR1 SGHTA and CDR2 FQGNSA. The CDR3 runs to 16 residues. The CDR3 loop reads CASTKFAGSRNTEAFF. DNA of the CDR3: TGTGCCAGCACTAAATTCGCGGGCTCGCGGAACACTGAAGCTTTCTTT.

The V gene is TRBV18, the J gene TRBJ1-5; perhaps TRBD1 as D (5 bases). Germline CDR1 is KGHSH and CDR2 is LQKENI. The CDR3 consists of 14 residues. Between the trimmed V and J ends, which lost 3 bases and 5 bases, there was a span of 11 bases. The CDR3 region is CASSPGTAHQPQHF. The CDR3 bases are TGTGCCAGCTCACCTGGGACGGCGCATCAGCCCCAGCATTTT.

This sequence joins TRBV6-5 and TRBJ1-4; unclear D gene. The CDR3 contains 15 residues. Germline values: CDR1 MNHEY, CDR2 SVGAGI. Trimming pared 6 bases from V and 8 bases from J, leaving 19 bases between. CDR3 DNA sequence: TGTGCCAGCAGCATTAGTATCAGTGGTATAGAAAAACTGTTTTTT. This sequence encodes CASSISISGIEKLFF.

The chain has TRBV5-1 and TRBJ2-3; D not resolved. Germline V lookup: CDR1 SGHRS, CDR2 YFSETQ. The CDR3 covers 14 residues. The V gene lost 5 bases and the J gene lost 6 bases, with 16 bases spanning the gap. The DNA of the CDR3 is TGCGCCAGCAGGCAATCGGACCGTTCGGATACGCAGTATTTT. This gives the protein CASRQSDRSDTQYF.

The chain employs TRBV6-2 or TRBV6-3 and TRBJ2-7, with D tentatively TRBD1 (5 bases). This CDR3 region has 13 residues. V lost 0 bases and J lost 5, with 8 bases in between. The V gene's germline CDR1 is MNHEY and CDR2 SVGEGT. The CDR3 DNA reads TGTGCCAGCAGTTACTCGGCAGGGCACGAGCAGTACGTC. It yields the protein CASSYSAGHEQYV.

J is TRBJ2-4 and V is TRBV19; perhaps TRBD1 as D (5 bases). The germline gives CDR1 LNHDA, CDR2 SQIVND (reference sequence). V dropped 7 bases and J dropped 1 base, with 11 bases sitting between them. CDR3 size: 14 residues. For the CDR3, the DNA is TGTGCCAGTACCGAACAGGCGGCCAAAAACATTCAGTACTTC. Its translation is CASTEQAAKNIQYF.

The chain has TRBV5-8 and TRBJ1-1; the D gene is possibly TRBD1 (6 bases). Germline V lookup: CDR1 SGHTS, CDR2 YDEGEE. Trimming removed 5 bases at V and 2 bases at J, with 10 bases between. There are 13 residues in the CDR3. The CDR3 coding sequence is TGTGCCAGCAGGCGGACAGAAAACACTGAAGCTTTCTTT. Encoded protein: CASRRTENTEAFF.

For the CDR3, the DNA is TGTGCCAGCAGCTTATTCGCTTATAAGCAGTTCTTC. Translating gives CASSLFAYKQFF. The chain carries TRBV7-2 and TRBJ2-1; D is ambiguous. Germline V gene data show CDR1 as SGHTA and CDR2 as FQGNSA. The ends were cut back, 2 bases at V and 11 bases at J, with 10 bases in the middle. There are 12 residues in the CDR3.

The chain recombines TRBV21-1 with TRBJ2-7; the listed D gene, TRBD1, was not tested against the DNA. TRBV21-1 is a documented pseudogene. The CDR3 is 12 amino acids. The CDR3 sequence: CASNHGSYEQYV. The CDR3 DNA follows: TGTGCCAGCAACCATGGCAGCTACGAGCAGTACGTC.

This clone has a single count. The V and J genes are TRBV24-1 and TRBJ1-5; D is unresolved. Germline V gene data show CDR1 as KGHDR and CDR2 as SFDVKD. Trimming cost V 5 bases and J 5 bases, with 12 bases left between them. This CDR3 is 14 amino acids long. The CDR3 bases are TGTGCCACCAGTGGGCGGGATGCTCATCAGCCCCAGCATTTT. Its translation is CATSGRDAHQPQHF.

The V call is TRBV18, the J call TRBJ2-3, with 10 nucleotides matching TRBD1. The CDR3 is 15 amino acids. V was clipped by 4 bases and J by 3 bases; unmatched bases: 4. Germline CDR1 reads KGHSH; CDR2 reads LQKENI. Written as DNA, the CDR3 is TGTGCCAGCTCACGGACAGGGGGGTTGACAGATACGCAGTATTTT. Protein: CASSRTGGLTDTQYF.

The V and J genes are TRBV10-3 and TRBJ2-1; D possibly corresponds to TRBD2 (6 bases). This CDR3 spans 14 amino acids. Germline values: CDR1 ENHRY, CDR2 SYGVKD. V was pared by 6 bases and J by 4 bases, with 13 bases between. The CDR3 loop is CAIREGQEYNEQFF. The DNA for the CDR3 is TGTGCCATCAGGGAGGGGCAGGAGTACAATGAGCAGTTCTTC.

In the case of this clone: The germline gene is not matched at one end of the junction; a read error may be the cause. The genes are TRBV11-2 and TRBJ1-3; D uncertain. Germline values: CDR1 SGHAT, CDR2 FQNNGV. The CDR3 length is 13 residues. CDR3: CVSSVGGGNTIYF. The CDR3 DNA sequence: TGTGTCAGCAGCGTTGGTGGAGGAAACACCATATATTTT. Based on the CDR3 plus reference TRBV11-2 and TRBJ1-3, the full variable domain is EAGVAQSPRYKIIEKRQSVAFWCNPISGHATLYWYQQILGQGPKLLIQFQNNGVVDDSQLPKDRFSAERLKGVDSTLKIQPAKLEDSAVYLCVSSVGGGNTIYFGEGSWLTVV.

The V call is TRBV14, the J call TRBJ1-2, with unresolved D. The CDR3 consists of 17 residues. CDR1 is SGHDN and CDR2 is FVKESK in the germline V gene. V was cut by 1 base and J by 0 bases, with 15 bases left in between. The CDR3 DNA follows: TGTGCCAGCAGCCAAGGAGGACTTACACTAGCTAACTATGGCTACACCTTC. This codes for CASSQGGLTLANYGYTF.